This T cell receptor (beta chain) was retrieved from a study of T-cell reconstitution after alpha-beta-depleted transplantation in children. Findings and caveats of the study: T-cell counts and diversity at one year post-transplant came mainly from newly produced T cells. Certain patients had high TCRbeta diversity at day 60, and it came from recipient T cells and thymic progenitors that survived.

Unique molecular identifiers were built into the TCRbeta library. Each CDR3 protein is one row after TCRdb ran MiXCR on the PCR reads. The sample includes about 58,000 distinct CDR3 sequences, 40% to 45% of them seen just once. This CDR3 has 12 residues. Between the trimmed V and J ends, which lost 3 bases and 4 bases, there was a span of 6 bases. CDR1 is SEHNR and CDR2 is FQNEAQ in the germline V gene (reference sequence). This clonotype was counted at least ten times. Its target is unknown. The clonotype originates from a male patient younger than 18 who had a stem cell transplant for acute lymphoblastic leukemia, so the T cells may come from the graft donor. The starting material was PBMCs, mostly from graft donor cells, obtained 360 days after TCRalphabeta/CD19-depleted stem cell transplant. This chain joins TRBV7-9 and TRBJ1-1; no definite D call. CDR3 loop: CASSFDRTEAFF. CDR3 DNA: TGTGCCAGCAGCTTTGACCGCACTGAAGCTTTCTTT. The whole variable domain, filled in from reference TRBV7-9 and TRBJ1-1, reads DTGVSQNPRHKITKRGQNVTFRCDPISEHNRLYWYRQTLGQGPEFLTYFQNEAQLEKSRLLSDRFSAERPKGSFSTLEIQRTEQGDSAMYLCASSFDRTEAFFGQGTRLTVV.